This entry describes one T cell receptor beta chain. The antigen is unknown. This sample was included in a study of OX40 agonist ivuxolimab in advanced cancers. General study results and limits: In the 0.1 to 3.0 mg/kg range, CD4+ and CD8+ blood T cells had expanded clonally by week 6.

Germline V gene sequence: CDR1 SGHRS, CDR2 YFSETQ. The CDR3 has 14 residues. V was clipped by 4 bases and J by 0 bases, with 11 bases between them. Enrollment shut out patients with autoimmune disease history or systemic immunosuppression. The data were produced by immunoSEQ multiplex PCR, yet TCRdb's version contains in-frame clones alone and is incomplete. The sample shows approximately 89,000 clones, around 88% of them seen only once. The material was CD4+ or CD8+ T cells sorted from blood, obtained in a trial of the OX40 agonist ivuxolimab. J is TRBJ2-7 and V is TRBV5-1; D remains ambiguous. This clonotype was obtained from an adult with an advanced solid tumor such as melanoma, head and neck, liver or kidney cancer. CDR3 DNA: TGCGCCAGCAGCCTTTGGCTGAGCTCCTACGAGCAGTACTTC. Encoded protein: CASSLWLSSYEQYF.